The source of this T cell receptor beta chain is a study of graft-versus-host responses after intestinal transplantation. Study information: Every recipient had anti-thymocyte globulin induction and two to four years of tacrolimus plus steroids.

About this clone itself: Its matching antigen is unknown.

This CDR3 comprises 16 residues. V was trimmed by 5 bases and J by 1 base, leaving 16 bases between them. The germline CDR1 and CDR2 sequences are MDHEN and SYDVKM. Profiled with immunoSEQ multiplex PCR; TCRdb holds only in-frame clones, not every one. Counted here are over 90,000 clones, 93% occurring once; the ten biggest clones make up under 1.5%. The chain combines TRBV28 with TRBJ2-3, with D possibly TRBD2 on 6 matching bases. The source material was unstimulated CD8+ T cells sorted from spleen or lymph node cells, sampled before intestinal transplant. The sequence derives from a human donor who received an intestinal transplant. In DNA, the CDR3 is TGTGCCAGCAGTCCCACCTCGGAGGGTGGCACAGATACGCAGTATTTT. This encodes CASSPTSEGGTDTQYF.